The 28 T cell receptor beta chains listed next were all sequenced from one sample in a study of T cell responses to AZD1222 COVID-19 vaccine (TCRdb year 2021). Library creation used the immunoSEQ multiplex PCR assay. Drawn from immuneACCESS, this table holds only the in-frame rearrangements with V and J called that TCRdb kept. Clones are partly lost; checked studies trace under half to an unresolved V gene and leave the rest unexplained. For this sample the table gives roughly 87,000 clones, of which approximately 90% were detected only once. The ten biggest clones cover around 6% of the sample. The time point tag for this specimen amounts to: about 28 days (+/-7) after the second vaccine dose. The sample consisted of peripheral blood, taken 28 days after the second AZD1222 dose. These receptors were obtained from an adult who received the AZD1222 COVID-19 vaccine.

V gene TRBV19 combines with J gene TRBJ1-6; D unresolved. V lost 1 base and J 8 bases, leaving 9 bases between the germline ends. Germline V gene lookup returns CDR1 LNHDA and CDR2 SQIVND (reference sequence). The CDR3 extends over 14 amino acids. The CDR3 DNA follows: TGTGCCAGTAGTATAGCCCTCCTGGATTCACCCCTCCACTTT. Translation: CASSIALLDSPLHF. Full variable domain (remainder filled in from reference TRBV19 and TRBJ1-6): DGGITQSPKYLFRKEGQNVTLSCEQNLNHDAMYWYRQDPGQGLRLIYYSQIVNDFQKGDIAEGYSVSREKKESFPLTVTSAQKNPTAFYLCASSIALLDSPLHFGNGTRLTVT.

J is TRBJ1-1 and V is TRBV5-1, with D perhaps TRBD1 (5 bases). This CDR3 spans 13 amino acids. Germline V gene data show CDR1 as SGHRS and CDR2 as YFSETQ. V was clipped by 2 bases and J by 5 bases, with 10 bases between them. The CDR3 DNA reads TGCGCCAGCAGCTTCGGGGGTGGAACTGAAGCTTTCTTT. It translates to CASSFGGGTEAFF.

This clone was found a few times. The V call is TRBV18, the J call TRBJ1-5; no firm D call. The length of the CDR3 is 12 residues. Germline V gene lookup returns CDR1 KGHSH and CDR2 LQKENI. V gave up 6 bases and J gave up 9 bases, with 12 bases separating them. DNA for the CDR3: TGTGCCAGCTCCCGCCCACAATCGCCCCAGCATTTT. It encodes CASSRPQSPQHF. Variable domain in full (rest from reference TRBV18 and TRBJ1-5): NAGVMQNPRHLVRRRGQEARLRCSPMKGHSHVYWYRQLPEEGLKFMVYLQKENIIDESGMPKERFSAEFPKEGPSILRIQQVVRGDSAAYFCASSRPQSPQHFGDGTRLSIL.

The rearrangement links TRBV6-5 to TRBJ1-1; D gene uncertain. The CDR3 has 12 amino acids. Trimming took off 7 bases at V and 4 bases at J, with 10 bases between the two ends. Per the germline V gene, CDR1 is MNHEY and CDR2 is SVGAGI. CDR3 in DNA: TGTGCCAGCATTATACGCGGCACTGAAGCTTTCTTT. Translated, it gives CASIIRGTEAFF.

The V gene is TRBV7-3, the J gene TRBJ1-3, with D unresolved. Per germline, CDR1 SGHTA and CDR2 FQGTGA. The CDR3 consists of 14 residues. V dropped 10 bases and J dropped 0 bases, with 13 bases sitting between them. CDR3 bases: TGTGCCACCCTGTCTCTCGCCTCTGGAAACACCATATATTTT. Protein: CATLSLASGNTIYF. The full variable domain, with the rest looked up from reference TRBV7-3 and TRBJ1-3, is GAGVSQTPSNKVTEKGKYVELRCDPISGHTALYWYRQSLGQGPEFLIYFQGTGAADDSGLPNDRFFAVRPEGSVSTLKIQRTERGDSAVYLCATLSLASGNTIYFGEGSWLTVV.

The rearrangement uses TRBV5-4 and TRBJ1-1; D may be TRBD1 (6 bases). Germline CDR1 is SGHNT and CDR2 is YYREEE (reference sequence). V was trimmed by 3 bases and J by 0 bases, leaving 6 bases between them. CDR3 length: 13 residues. The CDR3 nucleotides are TGTGCCAGCAGCTGGACAGTGAACACTGAAGCTTTCTTT. Translated, it gives CASSWTVNTEAFF.

V and J are TRBV10-3 and TRBJ1-1; 7 nucleotides align to TRBD1. There are 15 residues in the CDR3. Losses at the gene ends were 3 bases for V and 7 bases for J; bases not matched to a gene: 11. In germline, CDR1 is ENHRY, CDR2 SYGVKD. Here the CDR3 reads CAISDRRGTAGEAFF. CDR3 nucleotide sequence: TGTGCCATCAGTGATAGACGGGGGACAGCGGGTGAAGCTTTCTTT.

This clone is a singleton in its sample. The rearrangement links TRBV5-1 to TRBJ1-1; D is ambiguous. The CDR3 is 14 residues long. V lost 1 base, J lost 4 bases, and 11 bases lay in between. Per the germline V gene, CDR1 is SGHRS and CDR2 is YFSETQ. CDR3 DNA: TGCGCCAGCAGCTTGTTGGACGGCTCCACTGAAGCTTTCTTT. Residues: CASSLLDGSTEAFF.

This chain uses TRBV5-1 with TRBJ1-1, with a tentative D call TRBD1 (6 bases). The V gene lost 5 bases and the J gene lost 7 bases, with 15 bases spanning the gap. Germline values: CDR1 SGHRS, CDR2 YFSETQ. The CDR3 covers 13 residues. The CDR3 region is CASRPGADGEAFF. CDR3 coding DNA: TGCGCCAGCAGACCAGGGGCGGATGGTGAAGCTTTCTTT.

The V and J genes are TRBV5-1 and TRBJ1-6; 7 nucleotides align to TRBD1. V was clipped by 0 bases and J by 6 bases; unmatched bases: 9. The CDR3 runs to 17 residues. Germline V gene sequence: CDR1 SGHRS, CDR2 YFSETQ. The CDR3 DNA reads TGCGCCAGCAGCTTGGCGGCCCAGGGACAGTTTAATTCACCCCTCCACTTT. This encodes CASSLAAQGQFNSPLHF.

The chain combines TRBV6-5 with TRBJ1-6; D unresolved. This CDR3 is built from 14 residues. V lost 6 bases and J lost 9, with 15 bases in between. CDR1 is MNHEY and CDR2 is SVGAGI in the germline V gene. The CDR3 reads CASSAGPEISPLHF. The CDR3 nucleotides are TGTGCCAGCAGCGCCGGGCCTGAGATTTCACCCCTCCACTTT.

This CDR3 reads CASRDPGLVQTEAFF. CDR3 coding DNA: TGTGCCAGCAGAGACCCGGGTCTAGTTCAAACTGAAGCTTTCTTT. The chain carries TRBV6-5 and TRBJ1-1; D is uncertain. Per germline, CDR1 MNHEY and CDR2 SVGAGI. The V gene lost 6 bases and the J gene lost 5 bases, with 19 bases spanning the gap. The CDR3 is 15 residues long.

The CDR3 nucleotides are TGTGCCAGCAGCCAAGGGGCCCAGGGCTTGGGCTACACCTTC. This codes for CASSQGAQGLGYTF. This chain uses TRBV2 with TRBJ1-2, with D possibly matching TRBD1 (5 bases). Trimming took 6 bases from V and 8 from J, leaving 19 bases between them. Germline lookup yields CDR1 SNHLY and CDR2 FYNNEI. The length of the CDR3 is 14 residues.

CDR3 sequence reads: CASSLLQKINEKLFF. The CDR3 region has the DNA TGTGCCAGCAGCTTGCTCCAGAAGATTAATGAAAAACTGTTTTTT. The rearrangement joins TRBV5-8 to TRBJ1-4; D is undetermined. Per the germline V gene, CDR1 is SGHTS and CDR2 is YDEGEE. V was clipped by 1 base and J by 4 bases, with 11 bases between them. This CDR3 spans 15 amino acids.

The chain uses TRBV6-5 and TRBJ1-5, with D perhaps TRBD1 (5 bases). From germline, CDR1 is MNHEY and CDR2 SVGAGI. The CDR3 runs to 15 residues. Deletions cut 6 bases from V and 6 bases from J, with 18 bases between. The CDR3 loop is CASSSRPTEGQPQHF. In nucleotides, the CDR3 is TGTGCCAGCAGCTCCCGGCCGACAGAGGGTCAGCCCCAGCATTTT.

The chain links TRBV10-3 to TRBJ1-1; possible D gene TRBD1, 6 bases. In germline, CDR1 is ENHRY, CDR2 SYGVKD. The CDR3 loop spans 13 amino acids. V lost 5 bases and J 1 base, leaving 8 bases between the germline ends. The CDR3: CAISKTGNTEAFF. In DNA, the CDR3 is TGTGCCATCAGTAAGACAGGGAACACTGAAGCTTTCTTT.

The chain has TRBV12-5 and TRBJ1-1, with no clear D. There are 15 residues in the CDR3. Germline V lookup: CDR1 LGHNT, CDR2 FRNRAP. The germline V and J ends were trimmed by 2 bases and 0 bases, with 10 bases remaining between them. The CDR3 protein is CASGLKAALNTEAFF. In DNA, the CDR3 is TGTGCTAGTGGTTTGAAAGCCGCCCTGAACACTGAAGCTTTCTTT.

This chain uses TRBV7-9 with TRBJ2-1; D gene ambiguous. This CDR3 has 11 residues. CDR1 is SEHNR and CDR2 is FQNEAQ in the germline V gene (reference sequence). The germline V and J ends were trimmed by 3 bases and 10 bases, with 7 bases remaining between them. CDR3 DNA sequence: TGTGCCAGCAGCTTGTCCCCCGAGCAGTTCTTC. It yields the protein CASSLSPEQFF.

The chain combines TRBV21-1 with TRBJ1-4; the table gives TRBD1 as D, unverified against the DNA. TRBV21-1 is annotated as a pseudogene. The CDR3 spans 15 residues. CDR3 bases: TGTGCCAGCAGCAAAGGGGCACGGTCCGATGAAAAACTGTTTTTT. As protein: CASSKGARSDEKLFF.

V and J are TRBV6-5 and TRBJ1-1; possible D gene TRBD1, 6 bases. The CDR3 loop spans 13 amino acids. V lost 4 bases, J lost 4 bases, and 10 bases lay in between. Germline V gene data show CDR1 as MNHEY and CDR2 as SVGAGI. CDR3 DNA: TGTGCCAGCAGTTTAGGGGGTATCACTGAAGCTTTCTTT. It codes for CASSLGGITEAFF.

The chain combines TRBV12-5 with TRBJ1-1; a possible D gene is TRBD1 (6 bases). This CDR3 spans 14 amino acids. The germline V gene has CDR1 LGHNT and CDR2 FRNRAP. Trimming cost V 6 bases and J 1 base, with 12 bases left between them. The CDR3 sequence: CASGLQGWNTEAFF. The CDR3 DNA is TGTGCTAGTGGCCTACAGGGATGGAACACTGAAGCTTTCTTT.

The chain combines TRBV11-2 with TRBJ1-2; D unresolved. Trimming removed 3 bases from V and 1 base from J, with 15 bases in between. Germline loops: CDR1 SGHAT, CDR2 FQNNGV. The length of the CDR3 is 16 residues. The CDR3 spells CASSLGGTELNYGYTF. The CDR3 bases are TGTGCCAGCAGCTTGGGAGGAACAGAACTTAACTATGGCTACACCTTC.

The J gene is TRBJ1-1, the V gene TRBV7-9; 9 bases are a match to TRBD1. Germline assignment: CDR1 SEHNR and CDR2 FQNEAQ (reference sequence). The CDR3 is made up of 15 amino acids. The V gene end was trimmed by 1 base and the J gene end by 5 bases; junction bases not matched to a gene: 5. The CDR3 region is CASSLETGGGTEAFF. The DNA for the CDR3 is TGTGCCAGCAGCTTAGAGACAGGGGGAGGGACTGAAGCTTTCTTT.

The chain combines TRBV7-2 with TRBJ1-4; 11 positions agree with TRBD1. With 0 bases clipped from V and 10 bases from J, the junction kept 10 bases outside the gene matches. Looked up from germline, CDR1 is SGHTA and CDR2 is FQGNSA. The CDR3 is 17 amino acids. CDR3 in amino acids: CASSLAQGDRGAGKLFF. In DNA, the CDR3 is TGTGCCAGCAGCTTAGCGCAGGGGGACAGGGGGGCTGGAAAACTGTTTTTT.

V is TRBV7-6 and J is TRBJ1-5; the D gene is possibly TRBD1 (5 bases). This CDR3 has 15 amino acids. The ends were cut back, 2 bases at V and 1 base at J, with 9 bases in the middle. Germline V lookup: CDR1 SGHVS, CDR2 FNYEAQ. CDR3 in amino acids: CASSLQGGSNQPQHF. In DNA, the CDR3 is TGTGCCAGCAGCTTACAGGGTGGAAGCAATCAGCCCCAGCATTTT.

V is TRBV3-1 (or the pseudogene TRBV3-2) and J is TRBJ1-2, with 9 bases aligning to TRBD1. J gave up 7 bases and V 7 bases, and 4 bases lay outside the gene matches. The CDR3 consists of 12 residues. Germline CDR1 and CDR2: LGHDT and YNNKEL (reference sequence). CDR3: CASTGQGTGYTF. DNA of the CDR3: TGTGCCAGCACCGGACAGGGGACTGGCTACACCTTC.

The J gene is TRBJ1-1, the V gene TRBV18, with D tentatively TRBD1 (5 bases). Per germline, CDR1 KGHSH and CDR2 LQKENI. The CDR3 sequence is 15 residues long. Trimming cost V 6 bases and J 0 bases, with 14 bases left between them. This CDR3 is CASSRRGGVNTEAFF. The CDR3 nucleotides are TGTGCCAGCTCTCGTAGGGGAGGGGTGAACACTGAAGCTTTCTTT.

The J gene is TRBJ1-1, the V gene TRBV11-2; 9 nucleotides match TRBD1. Germline V gene lookup returns CDR1 SGHAT and CDR2 FQNNGV. The CDR3 spans 16 residues. Unmatched junction bases numbered 7, after V lost 1 base and J lost 4 bases. CDR3 nucleotides: TGTGCCAGCAGCTTAGGTCCGGGACAGGGCCGCACTGAAGCTTTCTTT. The encoded protein is CASSLGPGQGRTEAFF. Filled out from reference TRBV11-2 and TRBJ1-1, the complete variable domain reads EAGVAQSPRYKIIEKRQSVAFWCNPISGHATLYWYQQILGQGPKLLIQFQNNGVVDDSQLPKDRFSAERLKGVDSTLKIQPAKLEDSAVYLCASSLGPGQGRTEAFFGQGTRLTVV.